These T cell receptor beta chains were read from a single sample in a study of blood T cell repertoires in COVID-19. Here immunoSEQ multiplex PCR was the method, and the copy in TCRdb shows in-frame clones only, minus some. The sample carries about 7,000 clones, 70% to 90% recorded once. Sequencing was performed on peripheral blood. The receptors here all came from a human donor in a cohort sampled during active COVID-19. The CDR3 runs from the conserved cysteine through the conserved F or W. The D gene is left open where the match is weak. Expanded clones are given a class, and other clones once, few, many or no size at all.

j_gene: TRBJ2-1; abundance: .; v_gene: TRBV19; len: 16; d_gene: TRBD1; CDR3aa: CASSFTPGQGADEQFF; CDR3nt: TGTGCCAGTAGTTTCACACCGGGACAGGGGGCGGATGAGCAGTTCTTC
j_gene: TRBJ2-7; abundance: once; v_gene: TRBV12-3/TRBV12-4; len: 12; d_gene: .; CDR3aa: CASSPTAREQYF; CDR3nt: TGTGCCAGCAGTCCTACCGCGAGGGAGCAGTACTTC
j_gene: TRBJ2-3; abundance: .; v_gene: TRBV3-1/TRBV3-2; len: 20; d_gene: TRBD2; CDR3aa: CASSLQGLAGPTQTPDTQYF; CDR3nt: TGTGCCAGCAGCCTCCAGGGACTAGCGGGCCCCACTCAAACACCAGATACGCAGTATTTT
j_gene: TRBJ2-7; abundance: .; v_gene: TRBV6-5; len: 15; d_gene: TRBD1; CDR3aa: CASSSTGGVEGEQYF; CDR3nt: TGTGCCAGCAGTTCGACAGGGGGCGTAGAAGGGGAGCAGTACTTC
j_gene: TRBJ2-7; abundance: .; v_gene: TRBV9; len: 16; d_gene: TRBD2; CDR3aa: CASSRGLAASSYEQYF; CDR3nt: TGTGCCAGCAGCCGCGGACTAGCGGCCTCCTCCTACGAGCAGTACTTC
j_gene: TRBJ2-1; abundance: .; v_gene: TRBV3-1/TRBV3-2; len: 17; d_gene: TRBD1; CDR3aa: CASSQGAGGEIQNEQFF; CDR3nt: TGTGCCAGCAGCCAAGGGGCAGGGGGCGAGATCCAGAATGAGCAGTTCTTC
j_gene: TRBJ1-1; abundance: few; v_gene: TRBV18; len: 16; d_gene: .; CDR3aa: CASSPQGLSMNTEAFF; CDR3nt: TGTGCCAGCTCACCGCAGGGGCTATCTATGAACACTGAAGCTTTCTTT
j_gene: TRBJ2-3; abundance: .; v_gene: TRBV5-1; len: 14; d_gene: .; CDR3aa: CASSSGVSTDTQYF; CDR3nt: TGCGCCAGCAGCTCCGGGGTGTCGACAGATACGCAGTATTTT
j_gene: TRBJ2-2; abundance: .; v_gene: TRBV28; len: 13; d_gene: TRBD1; CDR3aa: CASGQVNTGELFF; CDR3nt: TGTGCCAGTGGACAGGTGAACACCGGGGAGCTGTTTTTT
j_gene: TRBJ2-1; abundance: .; v_gene: TRBV4-1; len: 15; d_gene: .; CDR3aa: CASSPYASSYNEQFF; CDR3nt: TGCGCCAGCAGCCCCTACGCAAGCTCCTACAATGAGCAGTTCTTC
j_gene: TRBJ2-5; abundance: .; v_gene: TRBV6-2/TRBV6-3; len: 14; d_gene: TRBD2; CDR3aa: CASSSAGGQETQYF; CDR3nt: TGTGCCAGCAGTTCCGCGGGAGGGCAAGAGACCCAGTACTTC
j_gene: TRBJ1-1; abundance: .; v_gene: TRBV19; len: 16; d_gene: TRBD1; CDR3aa: CASRGGRGRVNTEAFF; CDR3nt: TGTGCCAGTCGAGGTGGCAGGGGGCGCGTGAACACTGAAGCTTTCTTT
j_gene: TRBJ2-7; abundance: .; v_gene: TRBV6-5; len: 14; d_gene: TRBD1; CDR3aa: CASSYSRDSYEQYF; CDR3nt: TGTGCCAGCAGTTACTCGAGGGACAGCTACGAGCAGTACTTC
j_gene: TRBJ2-3; abundance: .; v_gene: TRBV28; len: 15; d_gene: TRBD2; CDR3aa: CASRTTSGRTDTQYF; CDR3nt: TGTGCCAGCCGGACGACTAGCGGACGCACAGATACGCAGTATTTT
j_gene: TRBJ1-1; abundance: few; v_gene: TRBV7-3; len: 13; d_gene: .; CDR3aa: CASSLSSGNRAFF; CDR3nt: TGTGCCAGCAGCTTATCCTCAGGGAATCGAGCTTTCTTT
j_gene: TRBJ1-5; abundance: .; v_gene: TRBV6-6; len: 13; d_gene: TRBD1; CDR3aa: CASSGTGFGAQHF; CDR3nt: TGTGCCAGCAGCGGGACAGGGTTCGGGGCCCAGCATTTT